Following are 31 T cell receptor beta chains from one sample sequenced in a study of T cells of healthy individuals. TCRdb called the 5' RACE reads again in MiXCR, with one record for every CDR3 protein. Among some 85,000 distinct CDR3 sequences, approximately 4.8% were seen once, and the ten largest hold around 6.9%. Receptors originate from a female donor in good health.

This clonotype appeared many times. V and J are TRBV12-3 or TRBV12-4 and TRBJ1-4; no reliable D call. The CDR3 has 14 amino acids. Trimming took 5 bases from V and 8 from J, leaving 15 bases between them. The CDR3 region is CASSPEPGREKLFF. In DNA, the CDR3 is TGTGCCAGCAGTCCGGAACCGGGGAGGGAAAAACTGTTTTTT.

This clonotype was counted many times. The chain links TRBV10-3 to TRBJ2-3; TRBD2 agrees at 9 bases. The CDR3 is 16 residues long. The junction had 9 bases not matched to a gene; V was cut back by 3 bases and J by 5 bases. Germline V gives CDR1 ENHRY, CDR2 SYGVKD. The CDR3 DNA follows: TGTGCCATCAGTGATTCCGGGACTAGCTATGGAGATACGCAGTATTTT. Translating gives CAISDSGTSYGDTQYF.

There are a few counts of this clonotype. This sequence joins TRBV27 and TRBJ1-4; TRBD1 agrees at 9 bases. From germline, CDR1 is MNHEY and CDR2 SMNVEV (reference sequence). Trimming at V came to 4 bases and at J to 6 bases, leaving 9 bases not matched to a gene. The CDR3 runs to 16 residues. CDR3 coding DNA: TGTGCCAGCAGTTCTAACCCGGGACAGGGCTATGAAAAACTGTTTTTT. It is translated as CASSSNPGQGYEKLFF.

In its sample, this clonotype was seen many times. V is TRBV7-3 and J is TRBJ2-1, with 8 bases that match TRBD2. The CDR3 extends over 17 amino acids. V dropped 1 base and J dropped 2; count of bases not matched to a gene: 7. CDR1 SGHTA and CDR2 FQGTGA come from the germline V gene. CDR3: CASSLNGAGAPYNEQFF. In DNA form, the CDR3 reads TGTGCCAGCAGCTTAAATGGAGCGGGGGCTCCCTACAATGAGCAGTTCTTC.

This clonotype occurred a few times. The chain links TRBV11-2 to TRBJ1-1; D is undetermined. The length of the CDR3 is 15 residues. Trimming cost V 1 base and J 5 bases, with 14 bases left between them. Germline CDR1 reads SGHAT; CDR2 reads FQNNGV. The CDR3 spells CASSLGVSDSTEAFF. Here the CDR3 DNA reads TGTGCCAGCAGCTTAGGTGTATCAGATTCGACTGAAGCTTTCTTT. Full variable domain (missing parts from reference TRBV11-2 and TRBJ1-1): EAGVAQSPRYKIIEKRQSVAFWCNPISGHATLYWYQQILGQGPKLLIQFQNNGVVDDSQLPKDRFSAERLKGVDSTLKIQPAKLEDSAVYLCASSLGVSDSTEAFFGQGTRLTVV.

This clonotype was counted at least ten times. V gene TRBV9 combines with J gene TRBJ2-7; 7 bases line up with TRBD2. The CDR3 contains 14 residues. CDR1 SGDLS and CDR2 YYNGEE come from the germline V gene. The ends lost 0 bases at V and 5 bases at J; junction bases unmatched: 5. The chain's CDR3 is CASSVGGLADEQYF. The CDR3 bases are TGTGCCAGCAGCGTAGGGGGCCTAGCGGACGAGCAGTACTTC.

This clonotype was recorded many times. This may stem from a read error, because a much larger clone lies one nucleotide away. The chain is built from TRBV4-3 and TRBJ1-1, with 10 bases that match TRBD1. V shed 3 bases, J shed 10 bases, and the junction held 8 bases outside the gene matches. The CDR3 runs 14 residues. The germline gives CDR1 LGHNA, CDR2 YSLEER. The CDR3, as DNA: TGCGCCAGCAGCCAGGGACAGGGGAGGGGGGGAGCTTTCTTT. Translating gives CASSQGQGRGGAFF.

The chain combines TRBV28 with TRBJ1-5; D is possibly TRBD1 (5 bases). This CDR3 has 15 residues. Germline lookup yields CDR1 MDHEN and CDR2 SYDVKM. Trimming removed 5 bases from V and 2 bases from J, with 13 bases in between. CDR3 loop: CASSPLWTRNQPQHF. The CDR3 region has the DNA TGTGCCAGCAGTCCATTATGGACACGCAATCAGCCCCAGCATTTT.

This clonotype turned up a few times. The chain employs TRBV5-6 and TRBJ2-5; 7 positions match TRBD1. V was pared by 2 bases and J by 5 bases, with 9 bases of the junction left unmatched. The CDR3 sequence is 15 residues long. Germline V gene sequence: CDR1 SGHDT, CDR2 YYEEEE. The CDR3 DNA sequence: TGTGCCAGCAGCTTTGGCCCGACAGGGACGGAGACCCAGTACTTC. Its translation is CASSFGPTGTETQYF.

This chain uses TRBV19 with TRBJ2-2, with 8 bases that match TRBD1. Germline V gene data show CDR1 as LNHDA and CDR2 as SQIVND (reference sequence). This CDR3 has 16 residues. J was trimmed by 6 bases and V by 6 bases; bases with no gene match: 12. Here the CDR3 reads CASSSPGTGGAGELFF. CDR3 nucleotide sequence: TGTGCCAGTAGCTCCCCCGGGACAGGTGGAGCCGGGGAGCTGTTTTTT.

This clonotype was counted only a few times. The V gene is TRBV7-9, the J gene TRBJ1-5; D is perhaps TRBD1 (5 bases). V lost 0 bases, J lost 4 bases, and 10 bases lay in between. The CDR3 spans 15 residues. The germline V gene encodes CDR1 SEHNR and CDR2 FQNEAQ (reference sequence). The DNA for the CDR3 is TGTGCCAGCAGCTTAGCGAGCGCAGGGAATCAGCCCCAGCATTTT. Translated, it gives CASSLASAGNQPQHF.

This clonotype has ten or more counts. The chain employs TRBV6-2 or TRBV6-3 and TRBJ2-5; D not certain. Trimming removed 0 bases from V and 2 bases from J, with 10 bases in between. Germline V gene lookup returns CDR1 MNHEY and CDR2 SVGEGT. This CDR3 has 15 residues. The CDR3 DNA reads TGTGCCAGCAGTTACTCCCGGCTAACACAAGAGACCCAGTACTTC. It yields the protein CASSYSRLTQETQYF.

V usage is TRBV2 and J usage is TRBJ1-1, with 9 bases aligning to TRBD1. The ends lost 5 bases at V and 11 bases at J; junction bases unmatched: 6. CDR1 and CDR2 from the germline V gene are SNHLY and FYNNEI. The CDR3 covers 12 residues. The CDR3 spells CASSWDREAAFF. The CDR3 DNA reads TGTGCCAGCAGTTGGGACAGGGAGGCTGCTTTCTTT.

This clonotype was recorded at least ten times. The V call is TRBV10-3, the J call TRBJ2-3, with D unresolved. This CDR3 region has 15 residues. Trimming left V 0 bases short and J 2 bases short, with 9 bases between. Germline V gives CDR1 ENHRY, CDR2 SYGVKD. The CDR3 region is CAISESGQYTDTQYF. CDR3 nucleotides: TGTGCCATCAGTGAGTCAGGGCAGTACACAGATACGCAGTATTTT.

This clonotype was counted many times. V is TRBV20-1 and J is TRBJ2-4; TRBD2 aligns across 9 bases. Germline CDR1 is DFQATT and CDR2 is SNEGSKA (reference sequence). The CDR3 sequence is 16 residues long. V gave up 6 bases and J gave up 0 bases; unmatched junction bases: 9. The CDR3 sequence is CSAHLAGSLAKNIQYF. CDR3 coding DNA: TGCAGTGCGCATCTAGCGGGATCTCTAGCCAAAAACATTCAGTACTTC.

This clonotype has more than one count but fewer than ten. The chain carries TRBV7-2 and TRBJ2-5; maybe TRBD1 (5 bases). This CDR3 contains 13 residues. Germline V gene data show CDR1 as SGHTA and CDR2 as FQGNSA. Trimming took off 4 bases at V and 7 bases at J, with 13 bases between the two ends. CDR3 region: CASSSRAPGTQYF. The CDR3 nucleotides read TGTGCCAGCAGCTCCAGGGCTCCAGGGACCCAGTACTTC.

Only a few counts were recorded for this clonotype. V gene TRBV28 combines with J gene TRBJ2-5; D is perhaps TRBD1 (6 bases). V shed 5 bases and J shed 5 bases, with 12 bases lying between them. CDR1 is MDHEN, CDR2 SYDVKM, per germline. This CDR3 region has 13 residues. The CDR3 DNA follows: TGTGCCAGCAGTGTGACAGGATTTGAGACCCAGTACTTC. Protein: CASSVTGFETQYF. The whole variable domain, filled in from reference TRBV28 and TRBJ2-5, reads DVKVTQSSRYLVKRTGEKVFLECVQDMDHENMFWYRQDPGLGLRLIYFSYDVKMKEKGDIPEGYSVSREKKERFSLILESASTNQTSMYLCASSVTGFETQYFGPGTRLLVL.

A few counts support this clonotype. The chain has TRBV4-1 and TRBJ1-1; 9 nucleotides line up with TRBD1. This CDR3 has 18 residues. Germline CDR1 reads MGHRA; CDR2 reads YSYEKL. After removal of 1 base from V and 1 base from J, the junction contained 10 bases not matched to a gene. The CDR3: CASSQATLTGGPNTEAFF. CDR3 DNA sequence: TGCGCCAGCAGCCAAGCTACTTTGACAGGGGGGCCGAACACTGAAGCTTTCTTT.

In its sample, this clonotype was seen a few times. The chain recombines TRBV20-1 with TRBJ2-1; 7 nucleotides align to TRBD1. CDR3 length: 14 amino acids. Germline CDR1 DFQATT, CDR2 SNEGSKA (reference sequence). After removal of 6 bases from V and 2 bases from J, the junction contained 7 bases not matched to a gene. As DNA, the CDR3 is TGCAGTGCATCCTTCGGACAGGCCTACAATGAGCAGTTCTTC. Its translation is CSASFGQAYNEQFF.

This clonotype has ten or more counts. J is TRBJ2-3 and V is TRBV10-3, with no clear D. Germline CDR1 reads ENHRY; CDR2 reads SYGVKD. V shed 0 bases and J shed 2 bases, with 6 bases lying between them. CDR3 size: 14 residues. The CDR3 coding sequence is TGTGCCATCAGTGAGTCCTTGGCCACAGATACGCAGTATTTT. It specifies CAISESLATDTQYF.

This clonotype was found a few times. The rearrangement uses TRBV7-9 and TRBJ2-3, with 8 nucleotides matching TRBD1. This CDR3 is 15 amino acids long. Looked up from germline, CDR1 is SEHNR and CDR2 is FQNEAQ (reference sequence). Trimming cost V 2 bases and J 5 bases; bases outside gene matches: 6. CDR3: CASSLWARGQDTQYF. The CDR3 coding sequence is TGTGCCAGCAGCTTATGGGCCAGGGGGCAAGATACGCAGTATTTT.

In nucleotides, the CDR3 is TGTGCCAGCAAAAAGAACACTGAAGCTTTCTTT. Its protein is CASKKNTEAFF. The chain carries TRBV2 and TRBJ1-1; D ambiguous. The CDR3 sequence is 11 residues long. Germline CDR1 and CDR2: SNHLY and FYNNEI. Trimming removed 7 bases at V and 1 base at J, with 4 bases between.

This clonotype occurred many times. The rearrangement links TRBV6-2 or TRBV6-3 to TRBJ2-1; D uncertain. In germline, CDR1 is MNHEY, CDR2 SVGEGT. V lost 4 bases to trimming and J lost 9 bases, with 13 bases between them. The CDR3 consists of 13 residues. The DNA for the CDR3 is TGTGCCAGCAGTTCCGGGCTCTACGTTGAGCAGTTCTTC. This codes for CASSSGLYVEQFF.

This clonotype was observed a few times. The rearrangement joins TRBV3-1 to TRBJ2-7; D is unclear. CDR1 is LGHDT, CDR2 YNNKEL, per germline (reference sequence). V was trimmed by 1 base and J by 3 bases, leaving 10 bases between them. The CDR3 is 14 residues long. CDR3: CASSQGPSYYEQYF. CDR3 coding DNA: TGTGCCAGCAGCCAAGGCCCCAGCTACTACGAGCAGTACTTC.

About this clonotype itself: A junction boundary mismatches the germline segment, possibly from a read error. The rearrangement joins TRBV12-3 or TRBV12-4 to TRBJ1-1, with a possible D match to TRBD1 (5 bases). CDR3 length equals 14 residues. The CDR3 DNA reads TGTGCCAGCAGCCCCGATGGGGGACGAACTGAAGCTTCCTTT. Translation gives CASSPDGGRTEASF.

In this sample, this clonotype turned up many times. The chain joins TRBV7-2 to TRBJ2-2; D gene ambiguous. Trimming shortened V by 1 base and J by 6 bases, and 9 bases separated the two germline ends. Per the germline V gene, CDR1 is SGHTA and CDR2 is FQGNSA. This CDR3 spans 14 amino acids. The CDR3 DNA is TGTGCCAGCAGCTTAGGGATGACTGCCGGGGAGCTGTTTTTT. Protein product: CASSLGMTAGELFF.

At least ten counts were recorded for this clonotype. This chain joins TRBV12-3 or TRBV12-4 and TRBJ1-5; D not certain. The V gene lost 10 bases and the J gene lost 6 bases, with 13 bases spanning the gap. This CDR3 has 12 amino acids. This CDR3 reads CATQAPGQPQHF. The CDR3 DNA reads TGTGCCACCCAAGCGCCGGGTCAGCCCCAGCATTTT.

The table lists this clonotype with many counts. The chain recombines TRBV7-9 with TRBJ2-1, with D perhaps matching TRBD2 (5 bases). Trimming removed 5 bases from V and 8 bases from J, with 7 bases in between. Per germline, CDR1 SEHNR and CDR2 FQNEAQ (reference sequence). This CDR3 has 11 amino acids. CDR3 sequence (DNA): TGTGCCAGCAGCCCTAGCTATGAGCAGTTCTTC. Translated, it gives CASSPSYEQFF.

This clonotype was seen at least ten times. CDR3 residues: CASRDRSGKNIQYF. The CDR3 coding sequence is TGTGCCAGTAGAGACAGGTCAGGCAAAAACATTCAGTACTTC. This chain uses TRBV19 with TRBJ2-4; possible D gene TRBD1, 6 bases. V lost 6 bases and J 3 bases, leaving 12 bases between the germline ends. The length of the CDR3 is 14 residues. Germline V CDR1 and CDR2: LNHDA, SQIVND (reference sequence). The full variable domain, in which reference TRBV19 and TRBJ2-4 provide the parts outside the CDR3, is DGGITQSPKYLFRKEGQNVTLSCEQNLNHDAMYWYRQDPGQGLRLIYYSQIVNDFQKGDIAEGYSVSREKKESFPLTVTSAQKNPTAFYLCASRDRSGKNIQYFGAGTRLSVL.

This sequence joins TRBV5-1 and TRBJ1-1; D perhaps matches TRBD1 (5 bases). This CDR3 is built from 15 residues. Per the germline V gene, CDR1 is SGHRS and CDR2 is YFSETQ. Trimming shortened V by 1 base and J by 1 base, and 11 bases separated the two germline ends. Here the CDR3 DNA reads TGCGCCAGCAGCTTGCTGCCAGGGAGGAACACTGAAGCTTTCTTT. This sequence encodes CASSLLPGRNTEAFF.

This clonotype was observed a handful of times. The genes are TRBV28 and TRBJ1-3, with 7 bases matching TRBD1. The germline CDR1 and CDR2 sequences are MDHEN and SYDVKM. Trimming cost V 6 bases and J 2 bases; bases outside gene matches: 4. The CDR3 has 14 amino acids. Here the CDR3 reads CASRETGTGNTIYF. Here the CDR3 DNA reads TGTGCCAGCAGGGAGACAGGGACTGGAAACACCATATATTTT.